Following are 4 T cell receptor beta chains from one sample sequenced in a study of control samples from healthy donors and cancer patients. The protocol was immunoSEQ multiplex PCR, while the TCRdb copy is restricted to in-frame clones and leaves out a portion. The sample records some 150,000 clones, about nine tenths being singletons. Sequencing was carried out using blood. All receptors derive from a man younger than 45 in good health.

The V and J genes are TRBV27 and TRBJ1-6; D gene uncertain. The V and J ends lost 3 bases and 7 bases respectively, with 7 bases between them. This CDR3 contains 13 residues. From germline, CDR1 is MNHEY and CDR2 SMNVEV (reference sequence). CDR3 protein: CASSFPGNSPLHF. In DNA, the CDR3 is TGTGCCAGCAGTTTCCCCGGGAATTCACCCCTCCACTTT.

The chain joins TRBV18 to TRBJ1-6; a weak D match, TRBD1 (5 bases). The ends were cut back, 1 base at V and 10 bases at J, with 8 bases in the middle. This CDR3 is 13 amino acids long. Germline lookup yields CDR1 KGHSH and CDR2 LQKENI. CDR3 loop: CASSPRQNSPLHF. CDR3 DNA: TGTGCCAGCTCACCACGACAGAACTCACCCCTCCACTTT.

Turning to this clone: This sample also contains other DNA sequences that code for the same CDR3. The chain joins TRBV27 to TRBJ1-5, with D unresolved. V lost 0 bases, J lost 3 bases, and 9 bases lay in between. Looked up from germline, CDR1 is MNHEY and CDR2 is SMNVEV (reference sequence). The CDR3 sequence is 15 residues long. For the CDR3, the DNA is TGTGCCAGCAGTTTATCGACTGGCCTCAATCAGCCCCAGCATTTT. It is translated as CASSLSTGLNQPQHF.

This sequence joins TRBV7-9 and TRBJ2-2; D is perhaps TRBD1 or TRBD2 (5 bases each). The germline V and J ends were trimmed by 0 bases and 5 bases, with 10 bases remaining between them. The CDR3 is made up of 15 amino acids. Germline V gene lookup returns CDR1 SEHNR and CDR2 FQNEAQ (reference sequence). The CDR3: CASSLAGVQTGELFF. In DNA, the CDR3 is TGTGCCAGCAGCTTAGCGGGGGTACAGACCGGGGAGCTGTTTTTT.